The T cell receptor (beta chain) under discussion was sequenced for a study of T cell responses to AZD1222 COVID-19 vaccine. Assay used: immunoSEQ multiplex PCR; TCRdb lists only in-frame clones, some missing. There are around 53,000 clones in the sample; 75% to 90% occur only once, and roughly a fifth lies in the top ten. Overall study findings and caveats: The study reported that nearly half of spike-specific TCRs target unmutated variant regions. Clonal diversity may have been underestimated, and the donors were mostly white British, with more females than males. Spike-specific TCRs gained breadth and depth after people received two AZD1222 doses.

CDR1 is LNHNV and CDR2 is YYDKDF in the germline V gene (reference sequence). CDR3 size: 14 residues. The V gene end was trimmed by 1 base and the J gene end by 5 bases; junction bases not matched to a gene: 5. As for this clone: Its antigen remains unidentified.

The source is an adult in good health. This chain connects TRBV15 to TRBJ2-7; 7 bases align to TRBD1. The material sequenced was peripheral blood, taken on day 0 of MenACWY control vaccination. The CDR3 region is CATSRAEGADEQYF. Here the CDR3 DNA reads TGTGCCACCAGCAGAGCTGAGGGGGCGGACGAGCAGTACTTC.